The next 13 T cell receptor beta chains were all read from a single sample in a study of blood T cell repertoires in COVID-19. Assay: immunoSEQ multiplex PCR; the TCRdb copy retains only in-frame clones and omits some. This sample has tens of thousands of clones, with over 80% found just once. Sequences were obtained from peripheral blood. The receptors originated from a human donor with active COVID-19. The donor label of this sample is uncertain.

The chain joins TRBV7-2 to TRBJ2-7, with 10 bases lining up with TRBD2. Trimming cost V 3 bases and J 5 bases; bases outside gene matches: 4. The CDR3 runs to 14 residues. From germline, CDR1 is SGHTA and CDR2 FQGNSA. The CDR3 loop reads CASSLSGGADEQYF. In DNA form, the CDR3 reads TGTGCCAGCAGCTTGAGCGGGGGGGCAGACGAGCAGTACTTC.

CDR3 amino acids: CASSPIGLARTDTQYF. CDR3 DNA: TGTGCCAGCAGCCCAATCGGACTAGCGCGAACAGATACGCAGTATTTT. The chain has TRBV14 and TRBJ2-3; 9 nucleotides line up with TRBD2. The trim removed 4 bases at V and 3 bases at J, leaving 8 bases unmatched. The CDR3 runs 16 residues. Germline V CDR1 and CDR2: SGHDN, FVKESK.

V and J are TRBV2 and TRBJ2-7; D may be TRBD2 (6 bases). Per germline, CDR1 SNHLY and CDR2 FYNNEI. Between the trimmed V and J ends, which lost 6 bases and 0 bases, there was a span of 15 bases. The CDR3 is 15 amino acids. The CDR3 loop is CASSPGTLPSYEQYF. The CDR3 nucleotides read TGTGCCAGCAGCCCCGGGACTCTCCCCTCCTACGAGCAGTACTTC.

The rearrangement joins TRBV30 to TRBJ2-4, with D perhaps TRBD1 (6 bases). CDR3 length: 13 residues. Germline assignment: CDR1 GTSNPN and CDR2 SVGIG (reference sequence). Trimming stripped 0 bases from V and 6 bases from J, with 9 bases between. The CDR3 is CAWSVLQGNIQYF. DNA for the CDR3: TGTGCCTGGAGTGTATTACAGGGAAACATTCAGTACTTC.

The J gene is TRBJ2-3, the V gene TRBV30; D is possibly TRBD1 (6 bases). The V and J ends lost 5 bases and 7 bases respectively, with 13 bases between them. CDR3 length: 12 residues. Germline CDR1 reads GTSNPN; CDR2 reads SVGIG (reference sequence). CDR3 loop: CAWGPQGNTQYF. In nucleotides, the CDR3 is TGTGCCTGGGGCCCTCAGGGGAATACGCAGTATTTT. The full variable domain, its missing parts supplied by reference TRBV30 and TRBJ2-3, is SQTIHQWPATLVQPVGSPLSLECTVEGTSNPNLYWYRQAAGRGLQLLFYSVGIGQISSEVPQNLSASRPQDRQFILSSKKLLLSDSGFYLCAWGPQGNTQYFGPGTRLTVL.

V and J are TRBV7-3 and TRBJ2-2; D might be TRBD1 (5 bases). The CDR3 is made up of 13 amino acids. CDR1 and CDR2 from the germline V gene are SGHTA and FQGTGA. The V end was cut by 1 base, the J end by 6 bases, with 6 bases between. This CDR3 is CASSLKGAGELFF. In DNA form, the CDR3 reads TGTGCCAGCAGCTTAAAAGGGGCCGGGGAGCTGTTTTTT.

The V gene is TRBV2, the J gene TRBJ1-6, with D unclear. Germline loops: CDR1 SNHLY, CDR2 FYNNEI. The CDR3 consists of 16 residues. The V end lost 7 bases, the J end lost 0 bases, and 13 bases lay between the germline ends. CDR3 residues: CASTNLPSSYNSPLHF. The DNA of the CDR3 is TGTGCCAGCACCAACCTCCCCAGCTCCTATAATTCACCCCTCCACTTT.

The chain uses TRBV5-4 and TRBJ2-2; 14 nucleotides line up with TRBD2. The germline gives CDR1 SGHNT, CDR2 YYREEE (reference sequence). The CDR3 contains 16 residues. V lost 0 bases to trimming and J lost 6 bases; unmatched junction nucleotides: 1. CDR3 loop: CASSLGLAGGPGELFF. In DNA, the CDR3 is TGTGCCAGCAGCTTGGGACTAGCGGGAGGGCCCGGGGAGCTGTTTTTT. The full variable domain, with the rest looked up from reference TRBV5-4 and TRBJ2-2, is ETGVTQSPTHLIKTRGQQVTLRCSSQSGHNTVSWYQQALGQGPQFIFQYYREEENGRGNFPPRFSGLQFPNYSSELNVNALELDDSALYLCASSLGLAGGPGELFFGEGSRLTVL.

The gene calls are TRBV7-6 and TRBJ2-7, with 8 bases lining up with TRBD2. This CDR3 comprises 15 residues. The trim removed 1 base at V and 5 bases at J, leaving 7 bases unmatched. Germline CDR1 SGHVS, CDR2 FNYEAQ. CDR3 region: CASSLGPGGPHEQYF. In DNA form, the CDR3 reads TGTGCCAGCAGCTTAGGGCCGGGAGGGCCCCACGAGCAGTACTTC.

This chain links TRBV7-8 with TRBJ1-1; D call uncertain. The CDR3 has 13 residues. Germline V gene sequence: CDR1 SGHVS, CDR2 FQNEAQ. The V and J ends lost 6 bases and 1 base respectively, with 9 bases between them. CDR3 protein: CASRLGRNTEAFF. The CDR3 DNA reads as TGTGCCAGCAGACTAGGACGGAACACTGAAGCTTTCTTT.

The J gene is TRBJ1-2, the V gene TRBV10-3; D not resolved. The CDR3 sequence is 14 residues long. Germline CDR1 reads ENHRY; CDR2 reads SYGVKD. Trimming pared 5 bases from V and 4 bases from J, leaving 14 bases between. CDR3 protein: CAISWTEGSYGYTF. The CDR3 DNA follows: TGTGCCATCAGTTGGACGGAGGGATCCTATGGCTACACCTTC.

The chain uses TRBV7-9 and TRBJ1-1; 12 nucleotides agree with TRBD1. The length of the CDR3 is 16 residues. In germline, CDR1 is SEHNR, CDR2 FQNEAQ (reference sequence). The trim removed 5 bases at V and 3 bases at J, leaving 7 bases unmatched. Here the CDR3 reads CASSKGQGALYTEAFF. CDR3 nucleotides: TGTGCCAGCAGCAAGGGACAGGGGGCTCTCTACACTGAAGCTTTCTTT. Using reference TRBV7-9 and TRBJ1-1 for the parts outside the CDR3, the full variable domain is DTGVSQNPRHKITKRGQNVTFRCDPISEHNRLYWYRQTLGQGPEFLTYFQNEAQLEKSRLLSDRFSAERPKGSFSTLEIQRTEQGDSAMYLCASSKGQGALYTEAFFGQGTRLTVV.

The chain links TRBV5-6 to TRBJ2-7, with 9 bases lining up with TRBD1. CDR3 length equals 14 residues. V was pared by 1 base and J by 2 bases, with 1 base of the junction left unmatched. Germline CDR1 and CDR2: SGHDT and YYEEEE. CDR3 in amino acids: CASSLTGGTYEQYF. The CDR3, as DNA: TGTGCCAGCAGCTTGACAGGGGGCACCTACGAGCAGTACTTC.